This T cell receptor (beta chain) was found in a study of metastatic and nonmetastatic thyroid tumors. Broader study findings: Patients with malignant thyroid tumors reportedly had significantly higher TCR beta diversity than those with benign nodules, in blood and tumor.

This clone is large. Its antigen is not identified. Trimming took 4 bases from V and 0 from J, leaving 10 bases between them. This CDR3 is built from 15 residues. Germline V gene sequence: CDR1 MGHRA, CDR2 YSYEKL. TCRdb reassembled clones from the PCR reads with MiXCR. The sample yields fewer than 7,500 clones, about 25% seen once. Patients had received no treatment of any kind before thyroid surgery. The source material was adjacent normal tissue. This TCR came from a male donor with papillary thyroid cancer or a benign thyroid nodule (not recorded which). Some clones in this sample may be carry-over from other donors' samples. This sequence joins TRBV4-1 and TRBJ1-3; D unresolved. The CDR3 nucleotides are TGCGCCAGCAGCCTCGGACCTAACTCTGGAAACACCATATATTTT. It specifies CASSLGPNSGNTIYF.